This is a list of T cell receptor beta chains from one sample in a study of blood T cell repertoires in COVID-19. The protocol was immunoSEQ multiplex PCR, while the TCRdb copy is restricted to in-frame clones and leaves out a portion. The table lists around 60,000 clones, 70% to 90% of them singletons, with approximately 4% in the top ten. The sample consisted of peripheral blood. The receptors were sampled from a human donor in a cohort sampled during active COVID-19. The CDR3 runs from the conserved cysteine through the conserved F or W. The D gene is left open where the match is weak. Clone size appears in some rows only: once, few, many, or a class for an expanded clone.

size: -
V: TRBV7-3
D: TRBD1
J: TRBJ2-3
CDR3: CAGSPGDRGFPDTQYF
DNA: TGTGCCGGCAGCCCCGGAGACAGGGGGTTTCCAGATACGCAGTATTTT

size: -
V: TRBV28
D: -
J: TRBJ1-5
CDR3: CASSSDWPNQPQHF
DNA: TGTGCCAGCAGCTCTGACTGGCCCAATCAGCCCCAGCATTTT

size: -
V: TRBV13
D: TRBD1
J: TRBJ1-6
CDR3: CASSPRTGRDSPLHF
DNA: TGTGCCAGCAGCCCCAGGACAGGGAGGGATTCACCCCTCCACTTT

size: once
V: TRBV3-1/TRBV3-2
D: -
J: TRBJ2-4
CDR3: CASSNRVNIQYF
DNA: TGTGCCAGCAGCAACAGGGTCAACATTCAGTACTTC

size: -
V: TRBV3-1/TRBV3-2
D: TRBD1
J: TRBJ2-5
CDR3: CASSSDRVSRETQYF
DNA: TGTGCCAGCAGCTCAGACAGGGTCTCTAGAGAGACCCAGTACTTC

size: -
V: TRBV28
D: TRBD1
J: TRBJ1-1
CDR3: CASSLGTAGNTEAFF
DNA: TGTGCCAGCAGTTTAGGGACAGCGGGGAACACTGAAGCTTTCTTT

size: -
V: TRBV7-3
D: TRBD1
J: TRBJ2-5
CDR3: CASSLKAGGYETQYF
DNA: TGTGCCAGCAGCTTAAAGGCAGGGGGCTACGAGACCCAGTACTTC

size: -
V: TRBV4-3
D: -
J: TRBJ1-1
CDR3: CASSNGWSLNTEAFF
DNA: TGCGCCAGCAGCAACGGGTGGTCCTTGAACACTGAAGCTTTTTTT

size: -
V: TRBV10-2
D: TRBD1
J: TRBJ2-2
CDR3: CASSPTGTGNTGELFF
DNA: TGCGCCAGCAGTCCCACCGGGACAGGGAACACCGGGGAGCTGTTTTTT

size: -
V: TRBV19
D: -
J: TRBJ2-7
CDR3: CASDIQWQAKVESYEQYF
DNA: TGTGCCAGTGATATCCAGTGGCAGGCTAAGGTCGAGTCCTACGAGCAGTACTTC

size: -
V: TRBV7-6
D: TRBD2
J: TRBJ2-7
CDR3: CASSLAFKAGVSYEQYF
DNA: TGTGCCAGCAGCTTAGCGTTCAAAGCGGGGGTTTCCTACGAGCAGTACTTC

size: -
V: TRBV7-2
D: -
J: TRBJ1-1
CDR3: CASSLEPRNTEAFF
DNA: TGTGCCAGCAGCTTAGAACCTAGGAACACTGAAGCTTTCTTT